Below are 20 T cell receptor beta chains sequenced from a single sample in a study of T-cell memory formation after mild COVID-19. TCRdb re-called the 5' RACE reads through MiXCR, storing one row per CDR3 protein. This sample carries under 90,000 distinct CDR3 sequences, approximately 15% of them seen once, and the ten largest clones take roughly a third. Sequencing was performed on PBMCs or a T cell subset sorted from them (not recorded which). The receptors come from an adult woman who had mild COVID-19 (a few samples of this study predate the infection). Cell type and time point are not known.

This clonotype was observed a few times. The CDR3 nucleotides are TGTGCCAGCAGCTCCTCAGGGGGCGACTACGAGCAGTACTTC. This sequence encodes CASSSSGGDYEQYF. The chain combines TRBV7-3 with TRBJ2-7; 8 nucleotides agree with TRBD1. Per germline, CDR1 SGHTA and CDR2 FQGTGA. J was trimmed by 3 bases and V by 4 bases; bases with no gene match: 5. The CDR3 is 14 residues long. Drawing the rest from reference TRBV7-3 and TRBJ2-7, the complete variable domain is GAGVSQTPSNKVTEKGKYVELRCDPISGHTALYWYRQSLGQGPEFLIYFQGTGAADDSGLPNDRFFAVRPEGSVSTLKIQRTERGDSAVYLCASSSSGGDYEQYFGPGTRLTVT.

V gene TRBV7-8 combines with J gene TRBJ2-3; TRBD2 agrees at 14 bases. The V gene's germline CDR1 is SGHVS and CDR2 FQNEAQ. CDR3 length equals 19 residues. Trimming took 5 bases from V and 2 from J; bases not matched to a gene: 12. The CDR3 here is CASSPAGQGLAGVTDTQYF. CDR3 coding DNA: TGTGCCAGCAGCCCAGCAGGACAGGGACTAGCGGGAGTCACAGATACGCAGTATTTT. The entire variable domain, with the rest obtained from reference TRBV7-8 and TRBJ2-3, is as follows: GAGVSQSPRYKVAKRGQDVALRCDPISGHVSLFWYQQALGQGPEFLTYFQNEAQLDKSGLPSDRFFAERPEGSVSTLKIQRTQQEDSAVYLCASSPAGQGLAGVTDTQYFGPGTRLTVL.

For this clonotype: An end of the junction does not agree with germline; a read error may underlie this. The chain carries TRBV28 and TRBJ2-2; TRBD2 agrees at 7 bases. The CDR3 spans 14 residues. CDR1 is MDHEN and CDR2 is SYDVKM in the germline V gene. CDR3 region: CASLGEGRAGEMFF. The CDR3 DNA follows: TGTGCCAGCCTGGGGGAGGGCCGGGCCGGGGAGATGTTTTTT.

V is TRBV2 and J is TRBJ2-1, with D tentatively TRBD1 (6 bases). The CDR3 extends over 15 amino acids. Deletions cut 4 bases from V and 7 bases from J, with 17 bases between. The germline V gene encodes CDR1 SNHLY and CDR2 FYNNEI. The CDR3 sequence is CASSGGGPLENEQFF. In DNA form, the CDR3 reads TGTGCCAGCAGTGGAGGGGGACCTCTGGAAAATGAGCAGTTCTTC. Drawing the rest from reference TRBV2 and TRBJ2-1, the complete variable domain is EPEVTQTPSHQVTQMGQEVILRCVPISNHLYFYWYRQILGQKVEFLVSFYNNEISEKSEIFDDQFSVERPDGSNFTLKIRSTKLEDSAMYFCASSGGGPLENEQFFGPGTRLTVL.

The rearrangement uses TRBV5-1 and TRBJ1-2; the D gene is possibly TRBD1 (6 bases). From germline, CDR1 is SGHRS and CDR2 YFSETQ. The V end lost 2 bases, the J end lost 3 bases, and 20 bases lay between the germline ends. This CDR3 has 17 amino acids. CDR3 DNA: TGCGCCAGCAGCTTCTCCGAGCGACAGGAAACTCACTATGGCTACACCTTC. Protein product: CASSFSERQETHYGYTF.

The genes are TRBV24-1 and TRBJ2-1; 9 bases map to TRBD2. Germline lookup yields CDR1 KGHDR and CDR2 SFDVKD. This CDR3 contains 15 residues. V lost 1 base, J lost 6 bases, and 3 bases stayed unmatched. This CDR3 reads CATSDLGSGSNEQFF. Written as DNA, the CDR3 is TGTGCCACCAGTGATTTAGGTAGCGGGAGCAATGAGCAGTTCTTC.

This clonotype was observed a few times. The chain employs TRBV7-3 and TRBJ2-1, with TRBD2 identical over 9 bases. The germline V gene has CDR1 SGHTA and CDR2 FQGTGA. J lost 7 bases, V lost 2 bases, and 3 bases had no gene match. The length of the CDR3 is 14 residues. This CDR3 is CASSLAGGPNEQFF. Here the CDR3 DNA reads TGTGCCAGCAGCTTAGCGGGAGGGCCTAATGAGCAGTTCTTC.

This rearrangement joins TRBV19 to TRBJ2-7; D gene uncertain. CDR1 is LNHDA, CDR2 SQIVND, per germline (reference sequence). This CDR3 has 13 residues. V was cut by 5 bases and J by 4 bases, with 12 bases left in between. The CDR3 here is CASSLGKTYEQYF. CDR3 in DNA: TGTGCCAGTAGTCTTGGGAAGACTTACGAGCAGTACTTC.

The rearrangement uses TRBV12-3 or TRBV12-4 and TRBJ1-2, with 11 nucleotides matching TRBD1. Trimming took 6 bases from V and 10 from J; bases not matched to a gene: 19. The CDR3 totals 17 residues. CDR3 residues: CASSPPASGTGGVVYTF. DNA for the CDR3: TGTGCCAGCAGCCCTCCTGCATCCGGGACAGGGGGAGTAGTCTACACCTTC.

The V and J genes are TRBV6-6 and TRBJ1-5; D might be TRBD1 (5 bases). The V gene's germline CDR1 is MNHNY and CDR2 SVGAGI (reference sequence). The V end was cut by 2 bases, the J end by 3 bases, with 14 bases between. This CDR3 is built from 16 residues. CDR3 DNA: TGTGCCAGCAGTTACCCTGGCGACAGCTTCAATCAGCCCCAGCATTTT. Translated, it gives CASSYPGDSFNQPQHF.

The V call is TRBV7-9, the J call TRBJ2-7; possibly TRBD2 for D (6 bases). There are 16 residues in the CDR3. Germline V CDR1 and CDR2: SEHNR, FQNEAQ (reference sequence). Trimming removed 5 bases at V and 0 bases at J, with 17 bases between. In nucleotides, the CDR3 is TGTGCCAGCAGCCAACAATCTAGCGAGAACTCCTACGAGCAGTACTTC. It yields the protein CASSQQSSENSYEQYF.

The genes are TRBV3-1 and TRBJ2-5, with D tentatively TRBD2 (6 bases). The germline gives CDR1 LGHDT, CDR2 YNNKEL (reference sequence). The CDR3 totals 11 residues. V lost 10 bases and J 7 bases, leaving 13 bases between the germline ends. CDR3 sequence (DNA): TGTGCCACGGCACTGGGGGGGACCCAGTACTTC. It is translated as CATALGGTQYF.

The table lists this clonotype with a few counts. The chain combines TRBV29-1 with TRBJ2-7; TRBD1 matches 7 bases. Germline values: CDR1 SQVTM, CDR2 ANQGSEA. This CDR3 comprises 11 residues. Germline trimming cut 5 bases from V and 4 bases from J; bases unmatched to any gene: 2. Here the CDR3 DNA reads TGCAGCGTTCAGACAGGGTACGAGCAGTACTTC. Translating it yields CSVQTGYEQYF.

This clonotype was seen a few times. The chain uses TRBV6-2 or TRBV6-3 and TRBJ2-7; possible D gene TRBD2, 5 bases. Trimming took 2 bases from V and 4 from J, leaving 15 bases between them. The length of the CDR3 is 15 residues. Germline V gives CDR1 MNHEY, CDR2 SVGEGT. CDR3 residues: CASSYPDGVEYEQYF. The CDR3 DNA is TGTGCCAGCAGTTACCCCGACGGGGTGGAGTACGAGCAGTACTTC.

This chain uses TRBV29-1 with TRBJ1-5; no reliable D call. From germline, CDR1 is SQVTM and CDR2 ANQGSEA. The germline V and J ends were trimmed by 6 bases and 12 bases, with 18 bases remaining between them. The CDR3 totals 12 residues. CDR3 bases: TGCAGCGTGGAGTTGACCGTGGGTGTCCAGCATTTT. It yields the protein CSVELTVGVQHF.

This clonotype was counted only a few times. This chain joins TRBV12-3 or TRBV12-4 and TRBJ2-6, with D uncertain. CDR3 length: 13 residues. V gave up 4 bases and J gave up 5 bases, with 6 bases separating them. DNA of the CDR3: TGTGCCAGCAGTTGGGGTAGGGCCAACGTCCTGACTTTC. It codes for CASSWGRANVLTF.

This chain connects TRBV7-2 to TRBJ2-7, with 11 bases fitting TRBD1. Germline CDR1 SGHTA, CDR2 FQGNSA. V dropped 11 bases and J dropped 3; count of bases not matched to a gene: 3. This CDR3 is 12 amino acids long. The CDR3 here is CASGTGGYEQYF. In DNA form, the CDR3 reads TGTGCCTCCGGGACAGGGGGCTACGAGCAGTACTTC.

This chain uses TRBV6-5 with TRBJ2-7, with 8 nucleotides matching TRBD2. Germline V gene lookup returns CDR1 MNHEY and CDR2 SVGAGI. J was trimmed by 0 bases and V by 0 bases; bases with no gene match: 1. The CDR3 runs 15 residues. The CDR3 region has the DNA TGTGCCAGCAGTTACTCGAGCGGGAGCTCCTACGAGCAGTACTTC. This gives the protein CASSYSSGSSYEQYF.

This clonotype was observed a few times. The V gene is TRBV20-1, the J gene TRBJ2-7, with D possibly matching TRBD1 (5 bases). This CDR3 comprises 16 residues. The V gene lost 1 base and the J gene lost 3 bases, with 19 bases spanning the gap. Germline V gene sequence: CDR1 DFQATT, CDR2 SNEGSKA (reference sequence). CDR3 protein: CSARVREDSWFYEQYF. CDR3 DNA sequence: TGCAGTGCTAGAGTTCGAGAAGACAGTTGGTTCTACGAGCAGTACTTC.

The chain recombines TRBV7-9 with TRBJ2-7; 7 bases align to TRBD2. The length of the CDR3 is 14 residues. The junction had 4 bases not matched to a gene; V was cut back by 4 bases and J by 1 base. Germline lookup yields CDR1 SEHNR and CDR2 FQNEAQ (reference sequence). The CDR3 DNA sequence: TGTGCCAGCAGCTCCAGCGGGACTTCCTACGAGCAGTACTTC. It is translated as CASSSSGTSYEQYF.